This is a list of T cell receptor beta chains from one sample in a study of blood T cell repertoires in COVID-19. TCRdb's table, derived via immunoSEQ multiplex PCR, lists solely in-frame clones and lacks some. The sample consists of 250,000 or so clones, 82% of them appearing once. The sequenced sample was peripheral blood. These receptors all come from a woman older than 75 with acute or convalescent COVID-19. Each CDR3 is given with its conserved first and last residue. D genes are given only for firm matches. Only part of the rows carry a size: once, few, many, or a class if the clone is expanded.

>TRBJ2-2|-|-|TRBV3-1/TRBV3-2
TGTGCCAGCAGCCGAAGATCGGGGGGCGACACCGGGGAGCTGTTTTTT
CASSRRSGGDTGELFF
>TRBJ2-1|-|TRBD1|TRBV15
TGTGCCACCAGCAGAGTGGCAGGGGGCCTCTACAATGAGCAGTTCTTC
CATSRVAGGLYNEQFF
>TRBJ1-6|-|-|TRBV28
TGTGCCAGCAGTTCCCTCGACGGGAGCATAAGTTCACCCCTCCACTTT
CASSSLDGSISSPLHF
>TRBJ1-1|-|-|TRBV7-9
TGTGCCAGCAGCTCCGTACAGGTCGCTGAAGCTTTCTTT
CASSSVQVAEAFF
>TRBJ2-5|-|TRBD1|TRBV11-2
TGTGCCAGCAGTTATACGACAGGGCAAGAGACCCAGTACTTC
CASSYTTGQETQYF
>TRBJ1-1|-|TRBD1|TRBV20-1
TGCAGTGCTTTCCGGGACAGGGGAGCTTTCTTT
CSAFRDRGAFF
>TRBJ2-7|-|TRBD1|TRBV5-1
TGCGCCAGCAGCTTTTTACAGGGGGCGCGACGCGAGCAGTACTTC
CASSFLQGARREQYF
>TRBJ2-3|-|TRBD2|TRBV4-1
TGCGCCAGCAGCCGAGGGACTAGCGGGGGATTCACAGATACGCAGTATTTT
CASSRGTSGGFTDTQYF
>TRBJ2-1|-|TRBD2|TRBV3-1/TRBV3-2
TGTGCCAGCAGCCAAGTCCTAGCGGGAGTGGGGAATGAGCAGTTCTTC
CASSQVLAGVGNEQFF
>TRBJ1-1|-|TRBD1|TRBV7-2
TGTGCCAGCAGCTTAAACGCGGACAGGGGGCGTTCTGAAGCTTTCTTT
CASSLNADRGRSEAFF
>TRBJ1-3|once|-|TRBV5-1
TGCGCCAGCAGCTTGTGGCAGGGCGCAGGAAACACCATATATTTT
CASSLWQGAGNTIYF
>TRBJ1-5|-|TRBD1|TRBV18
TGTGCCAGCTCACCGCGGACAGGGAGTGAACAGCCCCAGCATTTT
CASSPRTGSEQPQHF
>TRBJ2-7|-|TRBD2|TRBV23-1
TGCGCCAGCAGTCAATCGAATGGGGGGGGACGGGACGGAGAAAAGCAGTACTTC
CASSQSNGGGRDGEKQYF
>TRBJ1-2|-|TRBD1|TRBV24-1
TGTGCCACCAGTGACAAAAGCCAAACCCAAGCCAACAGGGGGGATGGCTACACCTTC
CATSDKSQTQANRGDGYTF
>TRBJ1-1|-|TRBD1|TRBV5-1
TGCGCCAGCAGCACCGACAGGGGGTACACTGAAGCTTTCTTT
CASSTDRGYTEAFF
>TRBJ1-2|-|TRBD1|TRBV30
TGTGCCTGGAGTGGGACAGGGTTGAACTATGGCTACACCTTC
CAWSGTGLNYGYTF
>TRBJ2-7|-|TRBD2|TRBV7-3
TGTGCCAGCAGCCAGGGACTAGCGGGATACGAGCAGTACTTC
CASSQGLAGYEQYF
>TRBJ2-5|-|-|TRBV10-2
TGCGCCAGCAGTGACTCCGGGACAGAAGGAGGGGCCCAGTACTTC
CASSDSGTEGGAQYF
>TRBJ2-2|-|-|TRBV12-5
TGTGCTAGTCATCAGCGGCCGGGCACCGGGGAGCTGTTTTTT
CASHQRPGTGELFF
>TRBJ1-2|few|TRBD1|TRBV7-2
TGTGCCAGCAGCCCACGGACAGGGAAGGCCTACACCTTC
CASSPRTGKAYTF
>TRBJ1-4|once|TRBD1|TRBV9
TGTGCCAGCAGCGTGGGACAGATAGATGAAAAACTGTTTTTT
CASSVGQIDEKLFF
>TRBJ1-1|-|-|TRBV27
TGTGCCAGCAGCCCCAGGGGCGGAGGAGGCTACACTGAAGCTTTCTTT
CASSPRGGGGYTEAFF